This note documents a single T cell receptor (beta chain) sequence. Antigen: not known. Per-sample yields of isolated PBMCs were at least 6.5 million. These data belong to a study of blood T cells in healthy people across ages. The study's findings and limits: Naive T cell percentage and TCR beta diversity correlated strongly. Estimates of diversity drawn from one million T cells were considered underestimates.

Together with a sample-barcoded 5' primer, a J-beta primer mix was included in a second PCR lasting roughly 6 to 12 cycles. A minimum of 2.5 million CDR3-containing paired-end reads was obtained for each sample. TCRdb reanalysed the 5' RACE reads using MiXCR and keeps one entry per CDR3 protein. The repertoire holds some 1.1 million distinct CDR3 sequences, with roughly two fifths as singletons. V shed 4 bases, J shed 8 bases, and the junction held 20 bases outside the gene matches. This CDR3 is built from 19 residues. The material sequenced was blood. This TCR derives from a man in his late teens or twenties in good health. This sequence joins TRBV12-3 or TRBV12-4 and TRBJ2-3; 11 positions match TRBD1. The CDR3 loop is CASSSRTGTGGSVSVTQYF. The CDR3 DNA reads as TGTGCCAGCAGTTCGCGTACAGGGACAGGGGGTAGCGTGTCCGTTACGCAGTATTTT.